Listed below are T cell receptor beta chains from one sample, sequenced in a study of Graves' ophthalmopathy and Graves' hyperthyroidism. In TCRdb, the multiplex PCR reads were re-called with MiXCR into one record per CDR3 protein. The sample holds roughly 480,000 distinct CDR3 sequences, about 15% seen once. The sequenced sample was blood. The receptors shown here come from a woman aged 30 to 39 with Graves' ophthalmopathy. Both conserved end residues are part of each CDR3. Fields, in order: D gene, clone size, V gene, J gene, CDR3 length, CDR3 DNA, CDR3 protein. D genes are given only for firm matches. Clone size, where shown, is once, few, many, or a class for clones that have expanded.

TRBD1,many,TRBV20-1,TRBJ1-5,14,TGCAGTGCTAGAGAGGGACAGGGGCATTGGCCCCAGCATTTT,CSAREGQGHWPQHF
-,many,TRBV2,TRBJ1-1,17,TGTGCCAGCAGTGAAGCCGGACAGAGTCGGGGGTGGACTGAAGCTTTCTTT,CASSEAGQSRGWTEAFF
TRBD2,many,TRBV14,TRBJ2-7,16,TGTGCCAGCAGCCAAGATCGATACAGCGGGGAGTACGAGCAGTACTTC,CASSQDRYSGEYEQYF
-,-,TRBV6-1,TRBJ2-5,8,TGTGCCAGCACGAACCAGTACTTC,CASTNQYF
-,many,TRBV2,TRBJ1-6,15,TGTGCCAGCAGGAGGGGGAGCTCCTATAATTCACCCCTCCACTTT,CASRRGSSYNSPLHF
TRBD1,-,TRBV5-6,TRBJ2-5,15,TGTGCCAGCAGTCCGAGGGGACAGGGGGCTGAGACCCAGTACTTC,CASSPRGQGAETQYF
-,many,TRBV12-3/TRBV12-4,TRBJ2-7,13,TGTGCCAGCAGGGGCCAGGACACCTACGAGCAGTACTTC,CASRGQDTYEQYF
-,many,TRBV10-2,TRBJ2-5,15,TGCGCCAGCAGTGGAGGAGGGTCGGCGCGAGAGACCCAGTACTTC,CASSGGGSARETQYF
-,many,TRBV5-1,TRBJ1-2,15,TGCGCCAGCAGCTACGCTTACGGGACAAACTATGGCTACACCTTC,CASSYAYGTNYGYTF
TRBD1,-,TRBV28,TRBJ1-2,15,TGTGCCAGCAGTTTTTCAGACCGGACAGGGGGTGGCTACACCTTC,CASSFSDRTGGGYTF
-,many,TRBV20-1,TRBJ1-2,17,TGCAGTGCTAGAAAAAGCTTTATTCGGGGAACTAACTATGGCTACACCTTC,CSARKSFIRGTNYGYTF
-,many,TRBV28,TRBJ2-4,11,TGTGCCAGCAGTAGGCAAAACATTCAGTACTTC,CASSRQNIQYF
-,many,TRBV19,TRBJ1-6,15,TGTGCCAGTAGTCTCCCGGGCGGACCCGTGAGTAGCCTCCACTTT,CASSLPGGPVSSLHF
-,many,TRBV7-2,TRBJ2-7,13,TGTGCCAGCAGCCGGGACCCCAAGGGCGAGCAGTACTTC,CASSRDPKGEQYF
TRBD1,-,TRBV12-3/TRBV12-4,TRBJ1-6,15,TGTGCCAGCAGTCCCCCGGGACAGGGAGGTTCACCCCTCCACTTT,CASSPPGQGGSPLHF
-,many,TRBV6-1,TRBJ2-7,11,TGTGCCAGCAGCAACAGCTACGGGCAGTACTTC,CASSNSYGQYF
-,many,TRBV6-1,TRBJ1-1,12,TGTGCCAGCCTTTTTGGGTACACTGAAGCTTTCTTT,CASLFGYTEAFF
-,many,TRBV12-3/TRBV12-4,TRBJ1-2,12,TGTGCCAGCAGTACGAACAGGGTTGGCTACACCTTC,CASSTNRVGYTF
-,-,TRBV6-1,TRBJ2-5,20,TGTGCCAGCAGTGAATTTGGGGGGGCCTCCGCATTCTCGGGGTTCGAGACCCAGTACTTC,CASSEFGGASAFSGFETQYF
-,many,TRBV20-1,TRBJ2-7,12,TGCAGTGCTAGAGATGAAGGGCACGAGCAGTACTTC,CSARDEGHEQYF
-,many,TRBV7-9,TRBJ2-5,14,TGTGCCAGCAGCAGCGACAGGATGGGAGAGACCCAGTACTTC,CASSSDRMGETQYF
-,many,TRBV12-3/TRBV12-4,TRBJ1-2,14,TGTGCCAGCAGTCCGGCCGTACCTCTAGGAGGCTACACCTTC,CASSPAVPLGGYTF
-,many,TRBV12-3/TRBV12-4,TRBJ1-5,16,TGTGCCAGCAGTTTTGACAGCCTCGGGAGCAATCAGCCCCAGCATTTT,CASSFDSLGSNQPQHF
-,few,TRBV20-1,TRBJ1-5,14,TGCAGTGCTAAGGGGGTACGGAGCAATCAGCCCCAGCATTTT,CSAKGVRSNQPQHF
-,-,TRBV24-1,TRBJ2-2,15,TGTGCTACCAGTGATCAGAGTGCCGACACCGGGGAGCTGTTTTTT,CATSDQSADTGELFF
-,many,TRBV10-2,TRBJ1-5,15,TGCGCCAGCAGTGAGTCCAGTTATAGCAATCAGCCCCAGCATTTT,CASSESSYSNQPQHF
-,few,TRBV12-3/TRBV12-4,TRBJ2-5,13,TGTGCCAGCAGTTTTGAGGGAGTAGAGACCCAGTACTTC,CASSFEGVETQYF